These 29 T cell receptor beta chains were all obtained from the same sample, sequenced in a study of blood T cell repertoires in COVID-19. Libraries were prepared by immunoSEQ multiplex PCR; TCRdb keeps only in-frame clonotypes and omits some of them. Counted here are roughly 26,000 clones, 80% to 95% occurring once; the ten biggest clones make up 2.5% to 3%. The sample was peripheral blood. The receptors come from a human donor in a cohort sampled during active COVID-19.

The chain recombines TRBV2 with TRBJ2-7, with 9 bases fitting TRBD2. This CDR3 region has 15 residues. The V gene end was trimmed by 2 bases and the J gene end by 3 bases; junction bases not matched to a gene: 5. Germline V gene sequence: CDR1 SNHLY, CDR2 FYNNEI. CDR3 DNA sequence: TGTGCCAGCAGTGAAAAGCGGGGGGATTTCTACGAGCAGTACTTC. Translated, it gives CASSEKRGDFYEQYF.

This clone has just one count. This chain uses TRBV10-3 with TRBJ1-4; 8 bases map to TRBD1. The CDR3 has 14 residues. Germline V gives CDR1 ENHRY, CDR2 SYGVKD. V dropped 7 bases and J dropped 1; count of bases not matched to a gene: 2. CDR3 nucleotides: TGTGCCATCAACGACAGGGGAACTAATGAAAAACTGTTTTTT. Translated: CAINDRGTNEKLFF.

This clone was counted only a few times. The rearrangement uses TRBV5-5 and TRBJ2-1, with 13 bases fitting TRBD2. The V segment lost 4 bases and the J segment 4 bases; nucleotides outside the gene matches: 11. CDR1 and CDR2 (germline): SGHKS, YYEKEE (reference sequence). This CDR3 spans 18 amino acids. This chain's CDR3 is CASSTRRGTSGMYNEQFF. For the CDR3, the DNA is TGTGCCAGCAGCACCCGCCGCGGGACTAGCGGGATGTACAATGAGCAGTTCTTC. The whole variable domain, remainder taken from reference TRBV5-5 and TRBJ2-1, is DAGVTQSPTHLIKTRGQQVTLRCSPISGHKSVSWYQQVLGQGPQFIFQYYEKEERGRGNFPDRFSARQFPNYSSELNVNALLLGDSALYLCASSTRRGTSGMYNEQFFGPGTRLTVL.

The chain links TRBV2 to TRBJ1-2; 12 bases line up with TRBD1. The germline CDR1 and CDR2 sequences are SNHLY and FYNNEI. The J segment lost 8 bases and the V segment lost 6 bases, leaving 7 bases of the junction unmatched. This CDR3 has 14 residues. CDR3 DNA sequence: TGTGCCAGCAGACCCGGGACAGGGGGCTTGGGCTACACCTTC. Protein: CASRPGTGGLGYTF. Based on the CDR3 plus reference TRBV2 and TRBJ1-2, the full variable domain is EPEVTQTPSHQVTQMGQEVILRCVPISNHLYFYWYRQILGQKVEFLVSFYNNEISEKSEIFDDQFSVERPDGSNFTLKIRSTKLEDSAMYFCASRPGTGGLGYTFGSGTRLTVV.

The chain combines TRBV12-5 with TRBJ2-1, with TRBD2 matching 11 bases. Germline lookup yields CDR1 LGHNT and CDR2 FRNRAP. The junction had 8 bases not matched to a gene; V was cut back by 7 bases and J by 6 bases. This CDR3 is 15 amino acids long. The chain's CDR3 is CASAIAGGPSNEQFF. CDR3 sequence (DNA): TGTGCTAGTGCCATAGCGGGGGGGCCCTCCAATGAGCAGTTCTTC.

Notes on this clone: An end of the junction does not agree with germline; a read error may underlie this. The sample has other DNA sequences that encode this CDR3 too. This rearrangement joins TRBV4-1 to TRBJ1-2; 10 bases map to TRBD1. Per germline, CDR1 MGHRA and CDR2 YSYEKL. The CDR3 runs 17 residues. DNA for the CDR3: TGCGCTAGCAGCCAACCTCCCTGGACAGGGGGTAACTATGGCTACACCTTC. Its translation: CASSQPPWTGGNYGYTF.

The chain joins TRBV7-6 to TRBJ1-3; 7 nucleotides agree with TRBD1. V shed 5 bases, J shed 4 bases, and the junction held 8 bases outside the gene matches. The CDR3 runs to 15 residues. Looked up from germline, CDR1 is SGHVS and CDR2 is FNYEAQ. For the CDR3, the DNA is TGTGCCAGCAGCGGGCACAGGGGTACGGGAAACACCATATATTTT. It translates to CASSGHRGTGNTIYF.

This rearrangement joins TRBV4-1 to TRBJ1-6; TRBD1 matches at 7 bases. CDR1 and CDR2 from the germline V gene are MGHRA and YSYEKL. V dropped 0 bases and J dropped 8; count of bases not matched to a gene: 7. The CDR3 consists of 16 residues. CDR3 residues: CASSQETGQGHSPLHF. The CDR3 bases are TGCGCCAGCAGCCAAGAGACAGGGCAAGGACATTCACCCCTCCACTTT.

This chain joins TRBV5-1 and TRBJ1-1; 8 bases map to TRBD1. Germline V gene data show CDR1 as SGHRS and CDR2 as YFSETQ. The V and J ends lost 0 bases and 0 bases, in that order; junction bases with no gene match: 1. The CDR3 consists of 15 residues. The chain's CDR3 is CASSLEGQVNTEAFF. CDR3 in DNA: TGCGCCAGCAGCTTGGAGGGACAGGTGAACACTGAAGCTTTCTTT.

V usage is TRBV7-3 and J usage is TRBJ2-3; 7 bases match TRBD2. Germline values: CDR1 SGHTA, CDR2 FQGTGA. Trimming cost V 1 base and J 2 bases; bases outside gene matches: 6. The CDR3 consists of 16 residues. The CDR3 sequence is CASSLMSRGSTDTQYF. The CDR3 DNA reads TGTGCCAGCAGCTTAATGTCGCGGGGGTCCACAGATACGCAGTATTTT.

In regard to this clone: A junction boundary mismatches the germline segment, possibly from a read error. V gene TRBV19 combines with J gene TRBJ1-2, with D possibly matching TRBD1 (6 bases). In germline, CDR1 is LNHDA, CDR2 SQIVND (reference sequence). This CDR3 spans 12 amino acids. The DNA of the CDR3 is TGTGCCAGTACTTGGTCCCGACGGGACATCTTCTTC. Translated, it gives CASTWSRRDIFF. Full variable domain (missing parts from reference TRBV19 and TRBJ1-2): DGGITQSPKYLFRKEGQNVTLSCEQNLNHDAMYWYRQDPGQGLRLIYYSQIVNDFQKGDIAEGYSVSREKKESFPLTVTSAQKNPTAFYLCASTWSRRDIFFGSGTRLTVV.

This rearrangement joins TRBV11-2 to TRBJ2-1; 12 bases map to TRBD2. The CDR3 runs 15 residues. Losses at the gene ends were 4 bases for V and 4 bases for J; bases not matched to a gene: 2. CDR1 and CDR2 (germline): SGHAT, FQNNGV. The CDR3 bases are TGTGCCAGCAGCTCCCTAGCGGGGGGGTACAATGAGCAGTTCTTC. Protein product: CASSSLAGGYNEQFF.

V usage is TRBV27 and J usage is TRBJ1-5; D is ambiguous. The germline V and J ends were trimmed by 2 bases and 6 bases, with 8 bases remaining between them. The CDR3 sequence is 13 residues long. From germline, CDR1 is MNHEY and CDR2 SMNVEV (reference sequence). CDR3 nucleotides: TGTGCCAGCAGTTTAGGAGTAGGTCAGCCCCAGCATTTT. This gives the protein CASSLGVGQPQHF.

The chain uses TRBV5-4 and TRBJ2-5, with 9 bases lining up with TRBD1. V gave up 2 bases and J gave up 3 bases; unmatched junction bases: 2. Germline V gene lookup returns CDR1 SGHNT and CDR2 YYREEE (reference sequence). CDR3 size: 14 residues. The CDR3 sequence: CASSFGDREETQYF. For the CDR3, the DNA is TGTGCCAGCAGCTTCGGGGACAGGGAAGAGACCCAGTACTTC.

The V call is TRBV9, the J call TRBJ1-1; no definite D call. The V gene lost 0 bases and the J gene lost 0 bases, with 9 bases spanning the gap. CDR1 and CDR2 from the germline V gene are SGDLS and YYNGEE. This CDR3 is 15 amino acids long. CDR3 nucleotide sequence: TGTGCCAGCAGCGTAGGGGGAGGGATGAACACTGAAGCTTTCTTT. Its translation: CASSVGGGMNTEAFF. The variable domain in full, with the rest retrieved from reference TRBV9 and TRBJ1-1, is DSGVTQTPKHLITATGQRVTLRCSPRSGDLSVYWYQQSLDQGLQFLIQYYNGEERAKGNILERFSAQQFPDLHSELNLSSLELGDSALYFCASSVGGGMNTEAFFGQGTRLTVV.

The V call is TRBV7-3, the J call TRBJ2-7, with a tentative D call TRBD2 (5 bases). The germline V and J ends were trimmed by 2 bases and 2 bases, with 10 bases remaining between them. Germline values: CDR1 SGHTA, CDR2 FQGTGA. The CDR3 sequence is 14 residues long. The CDR3 DNA reads TGTGCCAGCAGCTTACAGGACGGGACCTACGAGCAGTACTTC. This codes for CASSLQDGTYEQYF.

V is TRBV29-1 and J is TRBJ1-2; a possible D gene is TRBD1 (5 bases). Germline V gene data show CDR1 as SQVTM and CDR2 as ANQGSEA. V lost 8 bases to trimming and J lost 0 bases, with 16 bases between them. The CDR3 is made up of 14 amino acids. CDR3 in amino acids: CSSLGGGTNYGYTF. CDR3 DNA sequence: TGCAGCTCCCTTGGGGGGGGGACTAACTATGGCTACACCTTC.

V is TRBV18 and J is TRBJ2-3; D not certain. The CDR3 contains 14 residues. V was clipped by 1 base and J by 0 bases, with 5 bases between them. The germline CDR1 and CDR2 sequences are KGHSH and LQKENI. CDR3 DNA: TGTGCCAGCTCACCACAGCGAAGCACAGATACGCAGTATTTT. Its protein is CASSPQRSTDTQYF.

This chain links TRBV9 with TRBJ2-2, with 7 nucleotides matching TRBD2. The germline V gene encodes CDR1 SGDLS and CDR2 YYNGEE. After removal of 1 base from V and 4 bases from J, the junction contained 7 bases not matched to a gene. This CDR3 has 16 amino acids. The chain's CDR3 is CASSVTVGRGTGELFF. CDR3 sequence (DNA): TGTGCCAGCAGCGTAACAGTGGGGAGGGGCACCGGGGAGCTGTTTTTT.

The chain's CDR3 is CATSRDLGAGQPQHF. CDR3 bases: TGTGCCACCAGCAGAGATTTGGGGGCAGGTCAGCCCCAGCATTTT. V is TRBV15 and J is TRBJ1-5; TRBD1 is a possible D gene (6 bases). The CDR3 consists of 15 residues. Germline CDR1 is LNHNV and CDR2 is YYDKDF (reference sequence). V gave up 0 bases and J gave up 6 bases, with 12 bases separating them.

V is TRBV10-1 and J is TRBJ2-5; D may be TRBD2 (6 bases). Trimming stripped 4 bases from V and 3 bases from J, with 12 bases between. CDR1 WNHNN and CDR2 SYGVQD come from the germline V gene (reference sequence). This CDR3 contains 14 residues. The CDR3 region has the DNA TGCGCCAGCAGTGGCTGGCAGCGGGAAGAGACCCAGTACTTC. Its translation is CASSGWQREETQYF.

The J gene is TRBJ2-1, the V gene TRBV14; 14 bases align to TRBD2. Germline V gene data show CDR1 as SGHDN and CDR2 as FVKESK. This CDR3 has 15 residues. J lost 12 bases, V lost 4 bases, and 8 bases had no gene match. CDR3 residues: CASSRLGTSGGGQFF. For the CDR3, the DNA is TGTGCCAGCAGCCGCCTCGGGACTAGCGGGGGTGGGCAGTTCTTC.

The rearrangement links TRBV6-5 to TRBJ2-7; 7 positions agree with TRBD2. Trimming at V came to 6 bases and at J to 1 base, leaving 3 bases not matched to a gene. The V gene's germline CDR1 is MNHEY and CDR2 SVGAGI. This CDR3 region has 13 residues. CDR3 sequence (DNA): TGTGCCAGCAGACGGGGGGAATCCTACGAGCAGTACGTC. Its translation is CASRRGESYEQYV.

The J gene is TRBJ2-2, the V gene TRBV3-1 (or the pseudogene TRBV3-2); possible D gene TRBD2, 5 bases. Germline loops: CDR1 LGHDT, CDR2 YNNKEL (reference sequence). V lost 1 base and J 1 base, leaving 13 bases between the germline ends. The CDR3 is 17 residues long. Here the CDR3 reads CASSQVLLRGNTGELFF. The CDR3, as DNA: TGTGCCAGCAGCCAAGTCCTCCTCCGGGGGAACACCGGGGAGCTGTTTTTT.

This clone was detected only once. The chain is built from TRBV5-1 and TRBJ2-5; possibly TRBD2 for D (7 bases). Germline CDR1 reads SGHRS; CDR2 reads YFSETQ. The V end was cut by 0 bases, the J end by 4 bases, with 16 bases between. The CDR3 extends over 16 amino acids. The DNA for the CDR3 is TGCGCCAGCAGCTTGGATCAGGGGAGGGTCGGAGAGACCCAGTACTTC. Translation: CASSLDQGRVGETQYF.

The CDR3 DNA reads TGCGCCAGCAGTGAGCTGAGGGCCCTACACACCGGGGAGCTGTTTTTT. This sequence encodes CASSELRALHTGELFF. The rearrangement uses TRBV5-1 and TRBJ2-2, with D maybe TRBD2 (5 bases). The V gene's germline CDR1 is SGHRS and CDR2 YFSETQ. The CDR3 spans 16 residues. Trimming cost V 5 bases and J 3 bases, with 17 bases left between them.

The chain carries TRBV2 and TRBJ1-1; TRBD1 matches 8 bases. Germline trimming cut 7 bases from V and 2 bases from J; bases unmatched to any gene: 15. This CDR3 has 17 amino acids. CDR1 is SNHLY and CDR2 is FYNNEI in the germline V gene. CDR3 residues: CASMILQGGFGNTEAFF. The CDR3 region has the DNA TGTGCCAGCATGATTCTACAGGGGGGTTTTGGAAACACTGAAGCTTTCTTT.

As DNA, the CDR3 is TGTGCCAGCAGTTACTCCTGGCGGGGGGCCGGGAGGGTGGCGAAAAACATTCAGTACTTC. Encoded protein: CASSYSWRGAGRVAKNIQYF. The genes are TRBV6-2 or TRBV6-3 and TRBJ2-4; 8 bases fit TRBD2. There are 20 residues in the CDR3. The V and J ends lost 0 bases and 4 bases, in that order; junction bases with no gene match: 17. In germline, CDR1 is MNHEY, CDR2 SVGEGT.

V gene TRBV28 combines with J gene TRBJ1-4; the D gene is possibly TRBD1 (6 bases). Trimming pared 4 bases from V and 3 bases from J, leaving 12 bases between. The CDR3 runs to 15 residues. Germline lookup yields CDR1 MDHEN and CDR2 SYDVKM. The CDR3 DNA reads TGTGCCAGCAGTTCATTGGACAGCTCTAATGAAAAACTGTTTTTT. Encoded protein: CASSSLDSSNEKLFF.